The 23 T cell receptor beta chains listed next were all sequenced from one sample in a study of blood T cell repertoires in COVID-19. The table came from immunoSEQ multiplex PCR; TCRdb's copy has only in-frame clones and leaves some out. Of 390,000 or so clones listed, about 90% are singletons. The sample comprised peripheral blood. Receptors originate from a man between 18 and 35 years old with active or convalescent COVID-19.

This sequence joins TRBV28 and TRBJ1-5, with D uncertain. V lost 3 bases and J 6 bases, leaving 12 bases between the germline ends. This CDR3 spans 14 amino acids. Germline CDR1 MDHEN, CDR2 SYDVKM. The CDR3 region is CASSFGRRVQPQHF. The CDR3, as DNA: TGTGCCAGCAGTTTCGGCAGGAGGGTTCAGCCCCAGCATTTT.

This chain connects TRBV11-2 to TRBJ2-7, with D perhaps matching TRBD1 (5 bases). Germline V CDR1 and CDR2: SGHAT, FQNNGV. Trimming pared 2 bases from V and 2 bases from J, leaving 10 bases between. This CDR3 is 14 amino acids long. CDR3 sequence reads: CASSLTGDTYEQYF. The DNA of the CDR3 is TGTGCCAGCAGCTTAACAGGAGACACCTACGAGCAGTACTTC. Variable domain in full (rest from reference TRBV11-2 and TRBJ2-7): EAGVAQSPRYKIIEKRQSVAFWCNPISGHATLYWYQQILGQGPKLLIQFQNNGVVDDSQLPKDRFSAERLKGVDSTLKIQPAKLEDSAVYLCASSLTGDTYEQYFGPGTRLTVT.

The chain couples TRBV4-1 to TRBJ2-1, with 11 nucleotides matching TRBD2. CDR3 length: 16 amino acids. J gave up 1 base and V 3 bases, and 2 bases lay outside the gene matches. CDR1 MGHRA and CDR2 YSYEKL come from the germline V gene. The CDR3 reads CASSQGLAESYNEQFF. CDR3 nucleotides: TGCGCCAGCAGCCAGGGACTAGCGGAGTCCTACAATGAGCAGTTCTTC.

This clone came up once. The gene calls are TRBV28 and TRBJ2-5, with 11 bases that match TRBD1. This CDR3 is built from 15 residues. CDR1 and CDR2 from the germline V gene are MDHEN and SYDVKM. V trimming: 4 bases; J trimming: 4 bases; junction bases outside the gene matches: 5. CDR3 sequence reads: CASSSGQGARETQYF. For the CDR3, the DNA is TGTGCCAGCAGTTCCGGACAGGGGGCTCGAGAGACCCAGTACTTC.

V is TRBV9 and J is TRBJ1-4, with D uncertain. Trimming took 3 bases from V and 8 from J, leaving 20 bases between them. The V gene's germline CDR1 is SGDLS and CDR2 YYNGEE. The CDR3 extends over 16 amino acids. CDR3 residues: CASSGGPKAPGEKLFF. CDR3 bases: TGTGCCAGCAGCGGAGGGCCCAAGGCTCCGGGCGAAAAACTGTTTTTT. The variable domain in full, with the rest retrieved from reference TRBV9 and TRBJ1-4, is DSGVTQTPKHLITATGQRVTLRCSPRSGDLSVYWYQQSLDQGLQFLIQYYNGEERAKGNILERFSAQQFPDLHSELNLSSLELGDSALYFCASSGGPKAPGEKLFFGSGTQLSVL.

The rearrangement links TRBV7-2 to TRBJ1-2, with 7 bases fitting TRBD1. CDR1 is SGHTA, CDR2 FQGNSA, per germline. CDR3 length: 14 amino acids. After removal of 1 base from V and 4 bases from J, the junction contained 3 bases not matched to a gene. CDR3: CASSLVNRGYGYTF. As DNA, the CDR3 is TGTGCCAGCAGCTTAGTAAACAGGGGCTATGGCTACACCTTC.

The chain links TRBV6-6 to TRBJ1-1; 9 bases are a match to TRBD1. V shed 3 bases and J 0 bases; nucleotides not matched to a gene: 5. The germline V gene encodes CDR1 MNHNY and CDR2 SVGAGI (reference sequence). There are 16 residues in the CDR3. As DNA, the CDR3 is TGTGCCAGCAGTTATGGGACAGGGATGGTGAACACTGAAGCTTTCTTT. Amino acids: CASSYGTGMVNTEAFF.

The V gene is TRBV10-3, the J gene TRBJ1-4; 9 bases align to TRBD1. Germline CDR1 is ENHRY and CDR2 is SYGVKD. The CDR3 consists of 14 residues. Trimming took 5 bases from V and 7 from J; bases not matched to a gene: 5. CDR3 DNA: TGTGCCATCAGTCGGGACAGGGTCGGTGAAAAACTGTTTTTT. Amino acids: CAISRDRVGEKLFF.

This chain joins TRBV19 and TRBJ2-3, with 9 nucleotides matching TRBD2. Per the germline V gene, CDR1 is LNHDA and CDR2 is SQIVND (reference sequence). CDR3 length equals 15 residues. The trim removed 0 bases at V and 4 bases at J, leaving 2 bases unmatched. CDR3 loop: CASSIDGGRADTQYF. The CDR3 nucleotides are TGTGCCAGTAGTATAGACGGCGGGAGGGCAGATACGCAGTATTTT.

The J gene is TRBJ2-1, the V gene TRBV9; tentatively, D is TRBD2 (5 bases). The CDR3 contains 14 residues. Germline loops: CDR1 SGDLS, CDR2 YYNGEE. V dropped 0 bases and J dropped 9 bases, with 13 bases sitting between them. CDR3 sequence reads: CASSVVREGGEQFF. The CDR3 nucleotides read TGTGCCAGCAGCGTAGTCCGAGAGGGTGGTGAGCAGTTCTTC.

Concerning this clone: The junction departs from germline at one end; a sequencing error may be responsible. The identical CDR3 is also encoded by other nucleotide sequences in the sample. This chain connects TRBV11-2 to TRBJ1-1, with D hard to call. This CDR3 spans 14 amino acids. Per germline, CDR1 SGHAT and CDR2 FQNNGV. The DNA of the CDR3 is TGTGCCAGTAGCTTAATTAGTGGTCCCCACGAAGCTTTCTTT. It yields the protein CASSLISGPHEAFF.

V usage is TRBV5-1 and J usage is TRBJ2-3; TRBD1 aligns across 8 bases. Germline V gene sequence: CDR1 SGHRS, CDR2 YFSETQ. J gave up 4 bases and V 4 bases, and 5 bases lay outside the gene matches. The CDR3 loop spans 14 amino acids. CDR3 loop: CASSGGQGSDTQYF. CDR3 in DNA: TGCGCCAGCAGCGGAGGACAGGGCTCAGATACGCAGTATTTT.

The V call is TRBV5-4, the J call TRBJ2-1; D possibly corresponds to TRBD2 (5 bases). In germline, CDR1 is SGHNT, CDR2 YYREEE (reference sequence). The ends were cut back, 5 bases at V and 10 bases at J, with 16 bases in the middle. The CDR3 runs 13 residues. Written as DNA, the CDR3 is TGTGCCAGCAGGAGGGTACCTCCCTTGGAGCAGTTCTTC. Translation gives CASRRVPPLEQFF.

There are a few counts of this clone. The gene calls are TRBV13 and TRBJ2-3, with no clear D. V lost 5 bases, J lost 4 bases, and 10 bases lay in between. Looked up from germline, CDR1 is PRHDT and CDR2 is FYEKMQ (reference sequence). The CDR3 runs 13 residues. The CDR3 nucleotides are TGTGCCAGCAGCCATACTAAAGCAGATACGCAGTATTTT. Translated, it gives CASSHTKADTQYF.

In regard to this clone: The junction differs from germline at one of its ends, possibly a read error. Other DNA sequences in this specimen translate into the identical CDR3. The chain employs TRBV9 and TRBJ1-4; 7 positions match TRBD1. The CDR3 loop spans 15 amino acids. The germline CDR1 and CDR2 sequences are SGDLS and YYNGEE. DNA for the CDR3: TGCGCCAGCAGCCCCCACGGGACAGCAAATGAAAAACTGTTTTTT. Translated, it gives CASSPHGTANEKLFF.

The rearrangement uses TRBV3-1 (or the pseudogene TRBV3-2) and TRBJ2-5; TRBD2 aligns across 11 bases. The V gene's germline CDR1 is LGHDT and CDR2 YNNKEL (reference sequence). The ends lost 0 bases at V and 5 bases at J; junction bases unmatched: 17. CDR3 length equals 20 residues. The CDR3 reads CASSQDHELAGARCDETQYF. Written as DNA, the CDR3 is TGTGCCAGCAGCCAAGATCATGAACTAGCGGGGGCCCGGTGCGATGAGACCCAGTACTTC.

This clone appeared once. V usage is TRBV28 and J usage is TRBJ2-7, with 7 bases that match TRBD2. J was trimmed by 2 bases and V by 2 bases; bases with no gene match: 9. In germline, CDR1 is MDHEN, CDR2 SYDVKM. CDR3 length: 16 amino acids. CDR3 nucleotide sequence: TGTGCCAGCAGTTTACCCTTTGGGGGGGTAACCTACGAGCAGTACTTC. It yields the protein CASSLPFGGVTYEQYF.

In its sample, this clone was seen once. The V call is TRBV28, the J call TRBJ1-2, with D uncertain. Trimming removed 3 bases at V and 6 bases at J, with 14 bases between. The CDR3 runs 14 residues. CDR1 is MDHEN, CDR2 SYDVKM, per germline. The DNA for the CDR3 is TGTGCCAGCAGTTTCCCCGGGCGGGAGAATGGCTACACCTTC. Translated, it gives CASSFPGRENGYTF.

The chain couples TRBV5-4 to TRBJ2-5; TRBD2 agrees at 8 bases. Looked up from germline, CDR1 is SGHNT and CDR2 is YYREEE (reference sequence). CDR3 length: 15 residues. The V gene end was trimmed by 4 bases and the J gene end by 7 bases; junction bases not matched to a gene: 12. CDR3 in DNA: TGTGCCAGCAGCACCCGGGGGGGGAATTTCGGGACCCAGTACTTC. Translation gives CASSTRGGNFGTQYF.

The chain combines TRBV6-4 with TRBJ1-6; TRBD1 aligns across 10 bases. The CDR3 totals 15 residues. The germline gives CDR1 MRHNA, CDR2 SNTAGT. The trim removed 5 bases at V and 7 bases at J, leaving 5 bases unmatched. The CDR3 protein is CASSQEDRGNSPLHF. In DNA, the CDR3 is TGTGCCAGCAGTCAGGAGGACAGGGGGAATTCACCCCTCCACTTT.

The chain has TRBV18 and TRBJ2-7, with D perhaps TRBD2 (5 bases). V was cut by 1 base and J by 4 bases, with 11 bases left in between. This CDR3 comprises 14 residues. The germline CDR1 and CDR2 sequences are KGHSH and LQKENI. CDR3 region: CASSPRGSEYEQYF. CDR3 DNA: TGTGCCAGCTCACCACGGGGTAGCGAGTACGAGCAGTACTTC. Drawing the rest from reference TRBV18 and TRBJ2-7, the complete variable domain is NAGVMQNPRHLVRRRGQEARLRCSPMKGHSHVYWYRQLPEEGLKFMVYLQKENIIDESGMPKERFSAEFPKEGPSILRIQQVVRGDSAAYFCASSPRGSEYEQYFGPGTRLTVT.

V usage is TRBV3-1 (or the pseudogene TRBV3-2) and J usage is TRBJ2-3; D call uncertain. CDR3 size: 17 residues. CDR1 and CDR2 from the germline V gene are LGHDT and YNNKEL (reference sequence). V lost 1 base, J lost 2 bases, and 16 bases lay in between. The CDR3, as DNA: TGTGCCAGCAGCCAAGGTGTCAGGATATTAAACACAGATACGCAGTATTTT. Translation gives CASSQGVRILNTDTQYF.

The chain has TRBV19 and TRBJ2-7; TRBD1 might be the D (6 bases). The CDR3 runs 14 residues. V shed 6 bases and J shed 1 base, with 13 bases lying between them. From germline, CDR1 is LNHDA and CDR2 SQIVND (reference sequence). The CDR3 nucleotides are TGTGCCAGTAGCCCGGACAGCCCTTCCTACGAGCAGTACTTC. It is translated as CASSPDSPSYEQYF.